One sample yielded the 11 T cell receptor beta chains listed below, sequenced in a study of blood T cell repertoires in COVID-19. Repertoires were generated with immunoSEQ multiplex PCR, while TCRdb's copy carries only in-frame clones and drops some. The sample lists fewer than 150,000 clones, about nine tenths occurring once. Sequencing used peripheral blood. These TCRs come from a man aged 45-60 years with active or convalescent COVID-19.

J is TRBJ2-5 and V is TRBV3-1 (or the pseudogene TRBV3-2), with 12 bases that match TRBD2. V dropped 5 bases and J dropped 7; count of bases not matched to a gene: 5. The CDR3 runs to 14 residues. Germline V gives CDR1 LGHDT, CDR2 YNNKEL (reference sequence). The CDR3 DNA reads TGTGCCAGCAGCTCGACTAGCGGGAGTGGGACCCAGTACTTC. Translated, it gives CASSSTSGSGTQYF.

This chain uses TRBV20-1 with TRBJ2-7; no reliable D call. The CDR3 is made up of 11 amino acids. Per the germline V gene, CDR1 is DFQATT and CDR2 is SNEGSKA (reference sequence). Trimming shortened V by 5 bases and J by 6 bases, and 11 bases separated the two germline ends. In DNA form, the CDR3 reads TGCAGTGCTCCCGACCGAGGCGAGCAGTACTTC. It is translated as CSAPDRGEQYF.

This chain links TRBV5-1 with TRBJ2-3; 10 nucleotides match TRBD2. Germline trimming cut 0 bases from V and 4 bases from J; bases unmatched to any gene: 8. The CDR3 contains 17 residues. In germline, CDR1 is SGHRS, CDR2 YFSETQ. CDR3 sequence (DNA): TGCGCCAGCAGCTTGGCGGCTAGCGGGAGTCCCCCAGATACGCAGTATTTT. Translated, it gives CASSLAASGSPPDTQYF.

The chain employs TRBV12-3 or TRBV12-4 and TRBJ2-7, with 7 positions matching TRBD1. Germline trimming cut 3 bases from V and 4 bases from J; bases unmatched to any gene: 3. This CDR3 contains 13 residues. The DNA for the CDR3 is TGTGCCAGCAGTTTGGGGGACAGATACGAGCAGTACTTC. This sequence encodes CASSLGDRYEQYF.

The chain recombines TRBV11-3 with TRBJ2-2; perhaps TRBD2 as D (6 bases). Germline CDR1 reads SGHNT; CDR2 reads YENEEA. This CDR3 comprises 16 residues. Trimming stripped 6 bases from V and 1 base from J, with 15 bases between. The CDR3 DNA follows: TGTGCCAGCAGTCAAAGAGGGCGGGGGAACACCGGGGAGCTGTTTTTT. It codes for CASSQRGRGNTGELFF.

The rearrangement joins TRBV13 to TRBJ1-4, with 10 positions matching TRBD1. V dropped 5 bases and J dropped 5; count of bases not matched to a gene: 5. Germline V gene data show CDR1 as PRHDT and CDR2 as FYEKMQ (reference sequence). The CDR3 contains 15 residues. The CDR3 loop is CASSRGQGTNEKLFF. The CDR3 DNA sequence: TGTGCCAGCAGCCGGGGACAGGGGACAAATGAAAAACTGTTTTTT. The whole variable domain, remainder taken from reference TRBV13 and TRBJ1-4, is AAGVIQSPRHLIKEKRETATLKCYPIPRHDTVYWYQQGPGQDPQFLISFYEKMQSDKGSIPDRFSAQQFSDYHSELNMSSLELGDSALYFCASSRGQGTNEKLFFGSGTQLSVL.

The V gene is TRBV19, the J gene TRBJ2-1; 7 positions agree with TRBD1. The trim removed 7 bases at V and 0 bases at J, leaving 9 bases unmatched. The germline V gene has CDR1 LNHDA and CDR2 SQIVND (reference sequence). The CDR3 is made up of 16 amino acids. As DNA, the CDR3 is TGTGCCAGTAAGGGACAGATTGGGAGCTCCTACAATGAGCAGTTCTTC. Protein sequence: CASKGQIGSSYNEQFF.

The rearrangement links TRBV9 to TRBJ2-2; 9 bases are a match to TRBD2. The CDR3 totals 15 residues. CDR1 SGDLS and CDR2 YYNGEE come from the germline V gene. V trimming: 2 bases; J trimming: 3 bases; junction bases outside the gene matches: 2. The CDR3 DNA sequence: TGTGCCAGCAGCGTGGGCGGGAGGGACACCGGGGAGCTGTTTTTT. Its translation is CASSVGGRDTGELFF.

The chain joins TRBV9 to TRBJ2-3; 11 bases match TRBD2. The V gene's germline CDR1 is SGDLS and CDR2 YYNGEE. V lost 3 bases to trimming and J lost 2 bases; unmatched junction nucleotides: 8. The CDR3 length is 17 residues. As DNA, the CDR3 is TGTGCCAGCAGCGATTCTAGGGGACTAGCGGCCACAGATACGCAGTATTTT. It translates to CASSDSRGLAATDTQYF. Variable domain in full (rest from reference TRBV9 and TRBJ2-3): DSGVTQTPKHLITATGQRVTLRCSPRSGDLSVYWYQQSLDQGLQFLIQYYNGEERAKGNILERFSAQQFPDLHSELNLSSLELGDSALYFCASSDSRGLAATDTQYFGPGTRLTVL.

The chain is built from TRBV18 and TRBJ1-4; D unresolved. The CDR3 has 14 residues. The V gene's germline CDR1 is KGHSH and CDR2 LQKENI. Between the trimmed V and J ends, which lost 5 bases and 6 bases, there was a span of 13 bases. CDR3 in amino acids: CASSSDRGDEKLFF. Written as DNA, the CDR3 is TGTGCCAGCTCATCGGACCGGGGAGATGAAAAACTGTTTTTT. Supplemented by reference TRBV18 and TRBJ1-4, the full variable domain reads NAGVMQNPRHLVRRRGQEARLRCSPMKGHSHVYWYRQLPEEGLKFMVYLQKENIIDESGMPKERFSAEFPKEGPSILRIQQVVRGDSAAYFCASSSDRGDEKLFFGSGTQLSVL.

The genes are TRBV5-1 and TRBJ2-3, with a weak D call TRBD2 (6 bases). V gave up 4 bases and J gave up 2 bases, with 14 bases separating them. The length of the CDR3 is 15 residues. Germline V lookup: CDR1 SGHRS, CDR2 YFSETQ. The CDR3 here is CASSRWTGDTDTQYF. CDR3 sequence (DNA): TGCGCCAGCAGCCGTTGGACGGGGGACACAGATACGCAGTATTTT.